This paragraph reports one T cell receptor beta chain. The data are from a study of cytomegalovirus exposure and HLA in healthy donors. This table comes from immunoSEQ multiplex PCR, and its TCRdb copy is limited to in-frame clones, with some not included. The data contain a few hundred thousand clones, approximately 87% of them seen just once; the ten biggest clones take up approximately 0.88%. With 3 bases clipped from V and 8 bases from J, the junction kept 5 bases outside the gene matches. This CDR3 contains 14 residues. Germline lookup yields CDR1 MDHEN and CDR2 SYDVKM. Sequenced: PBMCs. The sequence was collected from a woman in her late teens or twenties in good health and CMV-seronegative. The chain recombines TRBV28 with TRBJ2-1; TRBD2 matches 9 bases. The CDR3 nucleotides are TGTGCCAGCAGTTTGGGACTAGCCGGGCATGAGCAGTTCTTC. Amino acids: CASSLGLAGHEQFF.